A selection of T cell receptor beta chains follows, all from one sample in a study of shared clonotypes between healthy human individuals. The assay was immunoSEQ multiplex PCR, and TCRdb's table has in-frame clones only and misses some. Of fewer than 350,000 clones in the sample, roughly 84% were seen once. Sequencing was carried out using memory CD8+ T cells sorted from blood. Receptors originate from a man aged 18 to 35 in good health. Both conserved end residues are part of each CDR3. D genes are given only for firm matches. Expanded clones get a size class; other rows say once, few or many, or leave the size out.

D gene	J gene	clone size	V gene	CDR3 protein	CDR3 DNA
.	TRBJ2-1	.	TRBV5-1	CASSLARRGNEQFF	TGCGCCAGCAGCTTGGCCCGGAGGGGGAATGAGCAGTTCTTC
.	TRBJ1-1	once	TRBV4-3	CASSQDGAGDFEAFF	TGCGCCAGCAGCCAAGATGGGGCGGGAGACTTTGAAGCTTTCTTT
.	TRBJ2-4	.	TRBV13	CASSLPHPVGANIQYF	TGTGCCAGCAGCTTACCCCATCCGGTGGGGGCAAACATTCAGTACTTC
.	TRBJ2-5	.	TRBV27	CATQPTRGAETQYF	TGTGCCACCCAGCCGACTCGCGGCGCGGAGACCCAGTACTTC
.	TRBJ2-7	.	TRBV19	CASSTYNRNTYEQYF	TGTGCCAGTAGTACATACAACAGGAACACCTACGAGCAGTACTTC
TRBD1	TRBJ2-5	.	TRBV2	CASNSAGGETQYF	TGTGCCAGCAATTCAGCAGGGGGAGAGACCCAGTACTTC
.	TRBJ1-5	.	TRBV30	CAWSVLQDIWSNQPQHF	TGTGCCTGGAGTGTACTTCAGGATATTTGGAGCAATCAGCCCCAGCATTTT
.	TRBJ2-7	few	TRBV15	CATSAGTSYEQYF	TGTGCCACCTCGGCGGGGACGTCCTACGAGCAGTACTTC
.	TRBJ2-1	.	TRBV27	CASSLLAANEQFF	TGTGCCAGCAGTCTACTAGCTGCAAATGAGCAGTTCTTC
TRBD1	TRBJ2-1	.	TRBV27	CASSPYPGQGDNEQFF	TGTGCCAGCAGTCCATATCCGGGACAGGGGGACAATGAGCAGTTCTTC
.	TRBJ1-5	.	TRBV4-1	CASSQLSQGLSNQPQHF	TGCGCCAGCAGCCAGCTGTCACAGGGTCTAAGCAATCAGCCCCAGCATTTT
.	TRBJ2-5	.	TRBV13	CASSFGGQETQYF	TGTGCCAGCAGCTTTGGGGGCCAAGAGACCCAGTACTTC
.	TRBJ1-1	once	TRBV7-9	CASSVAQGYNTEAFF	TGTGCCAGCAGCGTCGCACAGGGATATAACACTGAAGCTTTCTTT
.	TRBJ1-1	.	TRBV27	CASSFPRQGEAFF	TGTGCCAGCAGTTTTCCCCGCCAGGGAGAGGCTTTCTTT
TRBD2	TRBJ2-7	.	TRBV27	CASSPNPGTRDEQYF	TGTGCCAGCAGTCCAAATCCTGGGACTAGAGACGAGCAGTACTTC
TRBD2	TRBJ2-3	.	TRBV29-1	CSVGTWGLADDTQYF	TGCAGCGTCGGGACTTGGGGACTAGCGGACGATACGCAGTATTTT
TRBD1	TRBJ2-7	.	TRBV11-2	CASSLDRETEGSYEQYF	TGTGCCAGCAGCCTGGACAGGGAGACAGAGGGCTCCTACGAGCAGTACTTC
.	TRBJ2-7	.	TRBV4-1	CASSLPGSAYEQYF	TGCGCCAGCAGCCTACCAGGGTCCGCCTACGAGCAGTACTTC
.	TRBJ2-7	.	TRBV13	CASSLGVGLTYEQYF	TGTGCCAGCAGCTTAGGTGTAGGGCTAACCTACGAGCAGTACTTC
.	TRBJ1-1	once	TRBV7-6	CASSLVTLQETEAFF	TGTGCCAGCAGCTTAGTGACCCTACAGGAGACTGAAGCTTTCTTT
TRBD2	TRBJ2-3	.	TRBV28	CASSPPLAGGLRASTDTQYF	TGTGCCAGCAGTCCCCCCCTAGCGGGGGGATTACGTGCTAGCACAGATACGCAGTATTTT
.	TRBJ1-2	.	TRBV19	CASRPRQEYYGYTF	TGTGCCAGTAGACCGCGACAGGAATACTATGGCTACACCTTC
.	TRBJ2-7	.	TRBV28	CASSLVSGFPNEQYF	TGTGCCAGCAGTTTAGTGTCGGGGTTCCCGAACGAGCAGTACTTC
TRBD2	TRBJ2-2	.	TRBV5-4	CASSLSPGLDNTGELFF	TGTGCCAGCAGCTTATCACCGGGACTAGATAACACCGGGGAGCTGTTTTTT
TRBD2	TRBJ2-7	.	TRBV4-1	CASSLPGLPYEQYF	TGCGCCAGCAGCCTTCCGGGACTACCGTACGAGCAGTACTTC
.	TRBJ1-4	.	TRBV9	CASSPGTTNEKLFF	TGTGCCAGCAGCCCCGGTACAACTAATGAAAAACTGTTTTTT
.	TRBJ2-5	.	TRBV15	CATADSRTEETQYF	TGTGCCACCGCGGACTCTAGGACGGAAGAGACCCAGTACTTC
TRBD1	TRBJ1-4	.	TRBV10-3	CAISESPGTGPEFNEKLFF	TGTGCCATCAGTGAGAGCCCCGGGACAGGGCCCGAGTTTAATGAAAAACTGTTTTTT
TRBD2	TRBJ2-7	.	TRBV7-6	CASSMGGLAGNYGYEQYF	TGTGCCAGCAGCATGGGGGGGCTAGCGGGAAATTACGGCTACGAGCAGTACTTC
.	TRBJ2-5	.	TRBV7-9	CASSYPGLQETQYF	TGTGCCAGCAGCTATCCGGGACTGCAAGAGACCCAGTACTTC
.	TRBJ1-5	.	TRBV19	CASSDSGAGQPQHF	TGTGCCAGTAGCGATTCGGGGGCAGGGCAGCCCCAGCATTTT
TRBD2	TRBJ2-7	.	TRBV7-9	CASSASGEYEQYF	TGTGCCAGCAGCGCTAGCGGGGAGTACGAGCAGTACTTC
TRBD2	TRBJ2-5	.	TRBV10-3	CAISDPGSLAGPQETQYF	TGTGCCATCAGTGATCCGGGTTCCCTAGCGGGTCCACAAGAGACCCAGTACTTC
.	TRBJ1-3	.	TRBV5-4	CASSLDSGNTIYF	TGTGCCAGCAGCTTGGACAGTGGAAACACCATATATTTT
.	TRBJ2-7	.	TRBV7-8	CASRLGQGLYEQYF	TGTGCCAGCAGACTCGGACAGGGACTATACGAGCAGTACTTC
.	TRBJ2-5	.	TRBV14	CASSQDAGAFLAQYF	TGTGCCAGCAGCCAAGATGCAGGGGCGTTTTTGGCCCAGTACTTC
.	TRBJ2-3	.	TRBV5-6	CASSLGSTDTQYF	TGTGCCAGCAGCTTGGGCTCCACAGATACGCAGTATTTT
TRBD1	TRBJ1-1	.	TRBV6-6	CASSWTGMNTEAFF	TGTGCCAGCAGCTGGACAGGTATGAACACTGAAGCTTTCTTT
TRBD1	TRBJ2-7	.	TRBV10-2	CATRDRDLLTYEQYF	TGCGCCACCCGGGACAGGGACCTCCTAACCTACGAGCAGTACTTC
TRBD2	TRBJ2-3	.	TRBV15	CATSIAGVLDTQYF	TGTGCCACCAGTATCGCGGGAGTCCTGGATACGCAGTATTTT
TRBD1	TRBJ1-4	.	TRBV30	CAWTPGQGNEKLFF	TGTGCCTGGACCCCGGGACAGGGGAATGAAAAACTGTTTTTT
TRBD1	TRBJ2-7	.	TRBV7-8	CASSFHGTVSGEQYF	TGTGCCAGCAGCTTCCACGGGACAGTATCCGGCGAGCAGTACTTC
.	TRBJ2-5	.	TRBV4-1	CASSQEGRMMETQYF	TGCGCCAGCAGCCAAGAGGGGAGAATGATGGAGACCCAGTACTTC
TRBD2	TRBJ2-2	.	TRBV13	CASSTIAGENTGELFF	TGTGCCAGCAGCACCATAGCGGGGGAGAACACCGGGGAGCTGTTTTTT
.	TRBJ1-4	once	TRBV7-9	CASSAGARAEKLFF	TGTGCCAGCAGCGCAGGGGCCCGGGCTGAAAAACTGTTTTTT
TRBD2	TRBJ2-3	.	TRBV7-7	CASSLAGGGGDTQYF	TGTGCTAGCAGCTTAGCAGGCGGCGGGGGGGATACGCAGTATTTT
.	TRBJ1-6	.	TRBV9	CASSEGGANSPLHF	TGTGCCAGCAGCGAAGGGGGGGCTAATTCACCCCTCCACTTT
.	TRBJ1-3	.	TRBV6-5	CASRDRTISGNTIYF	TGTGCCAGCAGAGACAGGACCATCTCTGGAAACACCATATATTTT
TRBD2	TRBJ2-7	.	TRBV18	CASSPWTSGSPEQYF	TGTGCCAGCTCTCCTTGGACTAGCGGGAGCCCCGAGCAGTACTTC
TRBD1	TRBJ2-7	few	TRBV4-3	CASSFGQGEGYEQYF	TGCGCCAGCAGCTTCGGACAGGGAGAAGGGTACGAGCAGTACTTC
TRBD2	TRBJ2-1	once	TRBV7-9	CASSLPLGASGRGNEQFF	TGTGCCAGCAGCTTACCCCTTGGGGCTAGCGGGAGGGGCAATGAGCAGTTCTTC
.	TRBJ2-7	.	TRBV6-5	CASSPRWRPPYEQYF	TGTGCCAGCAGCCCCCGCTGGAGGCCACCCTACGAGCAGTACTTC
.	TRBJ2-7	.	TRBV7-3	CASSRDPGPYEQYF	TGTGCCAGCAGCCGAGACCCTGGGCCGTACGAGCAGTACTTC
.	TRBJ1-2	.	TRBV5-1	CASSLGQSYGYTF	TGCGCCAGCAGCTTGGGACAGAGCTATGGCTACACCTTC
.	TRBJ1-5	.	TRBV28	CASSLTQGNQPQHF	TGTGCCAGCAGTTTGACACAGGGCAATCAGCCCCAGCATTTT
TRBD1	TRBJ2-7	.	TRBV7-9	CASSLEGGWEQYF	TGTGCCAGCAGCTTAGAAGGGGGCTGGGAGCAGTACTTC
.	TRBJ1-1	.	TRBV28	CASRTLGQGRDFRYSTEAFF	TGTGCCAGCAGGACCCTCGGGCAGGGGAGGGATTTTAGATACTCCACTGAAGCTTTCTTT
.	TRBJ2-5	once	TRBV7-9	CASSLVGGRETQYF	TGTGCCAGCAGCTTAGTGGGGGGAAGAGAGACCCAGTACTTC
.	TRBJ2-7	.	TRBV7-6	CASSSPYSYEQYF	TGTGCCAGCAGCTCTCCCTACTCCTACGAGCAGTACTTC